This T cell receptor beta chain was found in a study of CD8 T cells in ankylosing spondylitis. Study results and limitations: According to the report, clones linked to the disease were significantly enriched in matched synovial fluid samples taken from ankylosing spondylitis patients. Within ankylosing spondylitis blood, a TCR beta motif made up of several highly homologous variants appeared to be characteristic.

Preparation of TCR beta libraries was done by quantitative 5'-RACE with molecular barcodes. Each CDR3 protein is one row after TCRdb ran MiXCR on the 5' RACE reads. The table records fewer than 400,000 distinct CDR3 sequences, 8% of them present only once. This clonotype turned up a few times. Antigen: not known. This clonotype was obtained from a male donor with ankylosing spondylitis. The sequencing sample was made of blood, either unsorted or a sorted T cell fraction (not recorded which).

CDR3 sequence (DNA): TGCGCCAAGACGACAGGGGACAGATACAATGAGCAGTTCTTC. Protein sequence: CAKTTGDRYNEQFF. The V and J genes are TRBV5-1 and TRBJ2-1, with 8 bases lining up with TRBD1. The germline V gene has CDR1 SGHRS and CDR2 YFSETQ. CDR3 length: 14 amino acids. The junction had 9 bases not matched to a gene; V was cut back by 9 bases and J by 4 bases.